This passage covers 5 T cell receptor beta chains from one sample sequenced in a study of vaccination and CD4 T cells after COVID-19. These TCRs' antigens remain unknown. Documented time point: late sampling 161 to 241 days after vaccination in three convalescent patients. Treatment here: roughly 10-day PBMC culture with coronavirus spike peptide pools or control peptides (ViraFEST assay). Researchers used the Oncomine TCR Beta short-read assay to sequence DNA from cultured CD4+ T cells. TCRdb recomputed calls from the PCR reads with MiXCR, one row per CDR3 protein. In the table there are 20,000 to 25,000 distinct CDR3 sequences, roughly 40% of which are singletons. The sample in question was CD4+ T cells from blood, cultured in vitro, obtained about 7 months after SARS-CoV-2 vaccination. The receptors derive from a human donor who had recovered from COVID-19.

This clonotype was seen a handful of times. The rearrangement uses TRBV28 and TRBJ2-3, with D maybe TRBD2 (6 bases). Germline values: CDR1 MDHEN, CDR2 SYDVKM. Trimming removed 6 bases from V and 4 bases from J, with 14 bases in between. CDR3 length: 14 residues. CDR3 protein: CASSTGGTADTQYF. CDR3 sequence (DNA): TGTGCCAGCAGCACTGGGGGGACCGCAGATACGCAGTATTTT.

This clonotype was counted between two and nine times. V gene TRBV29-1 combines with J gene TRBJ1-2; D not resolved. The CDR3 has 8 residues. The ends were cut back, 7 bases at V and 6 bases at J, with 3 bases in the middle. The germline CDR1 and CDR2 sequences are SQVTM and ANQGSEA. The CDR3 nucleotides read TGCAGCGCAGATGGCTACACCTTC. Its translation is CSADGYTF.

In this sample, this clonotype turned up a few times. CDR3 bases: TGCAGTGCTAGAGATTCATGGGCCAATGGCGGTGGGGTCCAAGAGACCCAGTACTTC. This encodes CSARDSWANGGGVQETQYF. The chain employs TRBV20-1 and TRBJ2-5; no definite D call. Trimming left V 0 bases short and J 1 base short, with 24 bases between. CDR1 and CDR2 (germline): DFQATT, SNEGSKA (reference sequence). The CDR3 loop spans 19 amino acids.

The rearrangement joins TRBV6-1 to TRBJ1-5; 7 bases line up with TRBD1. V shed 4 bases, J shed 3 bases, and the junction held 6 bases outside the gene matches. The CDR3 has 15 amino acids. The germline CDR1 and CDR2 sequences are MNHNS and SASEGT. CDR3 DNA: TGTGCCAGCAGTGCAGCAGGGGGGTCCAATCAGCCCCAGCATTTT. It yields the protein CASSAAGGSNQPQHF.

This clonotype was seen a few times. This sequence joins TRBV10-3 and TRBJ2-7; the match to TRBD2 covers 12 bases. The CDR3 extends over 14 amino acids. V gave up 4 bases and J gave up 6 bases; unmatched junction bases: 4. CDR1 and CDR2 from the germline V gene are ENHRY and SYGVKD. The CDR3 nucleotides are TGTGCCATCAGTGGGACTAGCGGGATTGTCGAGCAGTACTTC. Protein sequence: CAISGTSGIVEQYF.